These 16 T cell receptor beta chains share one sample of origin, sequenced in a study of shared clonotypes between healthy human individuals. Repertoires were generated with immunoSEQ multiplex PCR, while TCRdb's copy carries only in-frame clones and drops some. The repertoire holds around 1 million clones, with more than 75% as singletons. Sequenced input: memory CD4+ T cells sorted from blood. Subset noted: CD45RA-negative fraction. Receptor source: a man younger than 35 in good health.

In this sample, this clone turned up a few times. CDR3 bases: TGTGCCAGCAGCCCGTACGGGACCGGGGAGCTGTTTTTT. Translating gives CASSPYGTGELFF. J is TRBJ2-2 and V is TRBV14, with D unclear. CDR3 length: 13 amino acids. CDR1 and CDR2 from the germline V gene are SGHDN and FVKESK. Trimming left V 4 bases short and J 5 bases short, with 8 bases between.

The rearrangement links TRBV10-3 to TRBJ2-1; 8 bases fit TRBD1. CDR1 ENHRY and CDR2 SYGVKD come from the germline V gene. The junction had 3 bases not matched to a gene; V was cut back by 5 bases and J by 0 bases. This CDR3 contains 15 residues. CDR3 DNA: TGTGCCATCAGTAATGACAGGGGCTCCTACAATGAGCAGTTCTTC. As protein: CAISNDRGSYNEQFF.

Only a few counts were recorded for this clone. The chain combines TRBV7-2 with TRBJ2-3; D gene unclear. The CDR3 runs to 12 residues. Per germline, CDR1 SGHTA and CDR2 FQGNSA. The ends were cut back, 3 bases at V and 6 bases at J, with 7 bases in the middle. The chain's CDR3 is CASSFAVDTQYF. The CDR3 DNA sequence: TGTGCCAGCAGCTTCGCCGTGGATACGCAGTATTTT.

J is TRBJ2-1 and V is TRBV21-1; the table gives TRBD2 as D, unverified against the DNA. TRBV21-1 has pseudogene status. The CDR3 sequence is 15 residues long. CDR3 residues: CASSLPRSGYNEQFF. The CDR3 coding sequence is TGTGCCAGCAGCCTACCCCGGTCGGGCTACAATGAGCAGTTCTTC.

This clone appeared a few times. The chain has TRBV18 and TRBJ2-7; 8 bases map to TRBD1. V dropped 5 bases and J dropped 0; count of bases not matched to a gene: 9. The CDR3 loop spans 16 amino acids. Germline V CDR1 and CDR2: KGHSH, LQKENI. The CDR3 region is CASSGAGGGRSYEQYF. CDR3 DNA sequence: TGTGCCAGCTCAGGGGCAGGGGGCGGACGCTCCTACGAGCAGTACTTC.

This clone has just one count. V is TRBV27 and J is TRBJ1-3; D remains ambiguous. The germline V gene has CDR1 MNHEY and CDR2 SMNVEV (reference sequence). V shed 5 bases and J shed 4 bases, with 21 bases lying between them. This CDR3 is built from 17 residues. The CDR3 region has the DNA TGTGCCAGCAGTCGATTCGCGGGTCTACTAGAGGGAAACACCATATATTTT. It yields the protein CASSRFAGLLEGNTIYF.

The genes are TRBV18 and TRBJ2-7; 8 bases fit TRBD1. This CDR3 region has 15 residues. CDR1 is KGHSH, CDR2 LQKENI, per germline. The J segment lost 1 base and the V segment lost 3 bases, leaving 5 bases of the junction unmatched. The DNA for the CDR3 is TGTGCCAGCTCACCGGGGACAGGCTATTCCTACGAGCAGTACTTC. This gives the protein CASSPGTGYSYEQYF.

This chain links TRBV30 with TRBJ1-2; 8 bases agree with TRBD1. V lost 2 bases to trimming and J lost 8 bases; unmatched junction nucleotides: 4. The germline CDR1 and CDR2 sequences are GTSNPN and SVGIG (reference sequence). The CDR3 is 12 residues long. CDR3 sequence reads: CAWSLQGAGYTF. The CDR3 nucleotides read TGTGCCTGGAGTCTTCAGGGGGCCGGCTACACCTTC.

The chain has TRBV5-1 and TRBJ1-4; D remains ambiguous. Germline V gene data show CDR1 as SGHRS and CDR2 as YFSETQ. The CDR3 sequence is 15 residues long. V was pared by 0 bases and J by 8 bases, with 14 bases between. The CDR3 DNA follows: TGCGCCAGCAGCTTGGCCCAAGGGCGAGGGGAAAAACTGTTTTTT. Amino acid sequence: CASSLAQGRGEKLFF.

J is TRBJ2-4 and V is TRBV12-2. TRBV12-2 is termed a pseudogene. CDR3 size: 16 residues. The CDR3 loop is CASRLVRFGHKNIQYF. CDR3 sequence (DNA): TGTGCAAGTCGCTTAGTTCGGTTCGGGCACAAAAACATTCAGTACTTC.

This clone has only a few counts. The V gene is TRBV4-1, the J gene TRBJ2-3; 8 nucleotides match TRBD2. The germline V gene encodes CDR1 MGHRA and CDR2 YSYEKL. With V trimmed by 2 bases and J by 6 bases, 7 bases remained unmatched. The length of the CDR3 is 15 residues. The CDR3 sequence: CASSQPGGGGDTQYF. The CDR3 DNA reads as TGCGCCAGCAGCCAACCGGGAGGGGGAGGGGATACGCAGTATTTT.

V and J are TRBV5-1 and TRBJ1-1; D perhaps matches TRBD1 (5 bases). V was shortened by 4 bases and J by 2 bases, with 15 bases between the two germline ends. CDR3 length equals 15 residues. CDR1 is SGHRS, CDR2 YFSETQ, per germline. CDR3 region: CASSATGTPNTEAFF. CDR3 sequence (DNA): TGCGCCAGCAGCGCTACCGGGACTCCAAACACTGAAGCTTTCTTT.

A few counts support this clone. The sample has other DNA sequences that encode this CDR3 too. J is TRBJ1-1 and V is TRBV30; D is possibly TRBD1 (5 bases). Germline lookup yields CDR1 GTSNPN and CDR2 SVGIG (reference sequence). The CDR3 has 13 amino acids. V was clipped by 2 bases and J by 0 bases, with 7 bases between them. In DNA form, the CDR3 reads TGTGCCTGGAGTAGAGGGGTGAACACTGAAGCTTTCTTT. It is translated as CAWSRGVNTEAFF.

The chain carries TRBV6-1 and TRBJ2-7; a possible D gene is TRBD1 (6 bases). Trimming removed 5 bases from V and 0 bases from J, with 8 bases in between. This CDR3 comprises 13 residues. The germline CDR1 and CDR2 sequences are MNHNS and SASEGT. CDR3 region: CASSLGGSYEQYF. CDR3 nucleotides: TGTGCCAGCAGTCTAGGGGGCTCCTACGAGCAGTACTTC.

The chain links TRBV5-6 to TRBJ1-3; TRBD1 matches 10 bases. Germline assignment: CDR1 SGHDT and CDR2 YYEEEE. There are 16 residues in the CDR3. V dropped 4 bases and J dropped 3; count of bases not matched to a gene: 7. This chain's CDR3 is CASSRVTGGSGNTIYF. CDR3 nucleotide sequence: TGTGCCAGCAGCCGGGTGACAGGGGGCAGTGGAAACACCATATATTTT.

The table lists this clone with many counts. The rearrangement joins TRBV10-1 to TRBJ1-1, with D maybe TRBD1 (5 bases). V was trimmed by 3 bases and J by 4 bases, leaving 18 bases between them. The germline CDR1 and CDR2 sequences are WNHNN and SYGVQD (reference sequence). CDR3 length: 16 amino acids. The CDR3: CASSEGQGKGGTEAFF. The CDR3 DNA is TGCGCCAGCAGTGAAGGGCAGGGAAAAGGAGGCACTGAAGCTTTCTTT.